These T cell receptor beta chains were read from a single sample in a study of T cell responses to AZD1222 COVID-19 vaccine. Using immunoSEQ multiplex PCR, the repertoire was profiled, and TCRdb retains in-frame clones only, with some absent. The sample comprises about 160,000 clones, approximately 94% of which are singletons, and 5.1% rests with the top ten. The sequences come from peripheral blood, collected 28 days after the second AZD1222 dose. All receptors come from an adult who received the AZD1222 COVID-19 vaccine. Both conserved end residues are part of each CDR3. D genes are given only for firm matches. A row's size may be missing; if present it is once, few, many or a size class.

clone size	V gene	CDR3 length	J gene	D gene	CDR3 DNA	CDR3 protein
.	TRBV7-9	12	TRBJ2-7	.	TGTGCCAGCAGCCCCTCGCGCAACGAGCAGTACTTC	CASSPSRNEQYF
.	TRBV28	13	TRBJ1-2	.	TGTGCCAGCAGTTTGGCCGACGCCTATGGCTACACCTTC	CASSLADAYGYTF
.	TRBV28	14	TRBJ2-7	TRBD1	TGTGCCAGCAGTTTGGACAGGGATGGGTACGAGCAGTACTTC	CASSLDRDGYEQYF
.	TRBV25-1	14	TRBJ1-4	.	TGTGCCAGCAGACCTACAGGGAGTAATGAAAAACTGTTTTTT	CASRPTGSNEKLFF
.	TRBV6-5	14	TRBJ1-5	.	TGTGCCAGCAGTTACTCGCGGGGGAATCAGCCCCAGCATTTT	CASSYSRGNQPQHF
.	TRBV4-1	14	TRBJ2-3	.	TGCGCCAGCAGCCAAACCCCCTTCCTAGATACGCAGTATTTT	CASSQTPFLDTQYF
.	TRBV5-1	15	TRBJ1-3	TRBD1	TGCGCCAGCAGGGGGACAGGCCGCTCTGGAAACACCATATATTTT	CASRGTGRSGNTIYF
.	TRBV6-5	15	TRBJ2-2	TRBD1	TGTGCCAGCAGTTACGGACAGGGGGATACCGGGGAGCTGTTTTTT	CASSYGQGDTGELFF
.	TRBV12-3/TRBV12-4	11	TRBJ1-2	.	TGTGCCAGCAGTCCTGGGGCTGGCTACACCTTC	CASSPGAGYTF
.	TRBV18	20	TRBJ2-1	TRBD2	TGTGCCAGCTCACCACGCGAGGCTAGCGGACTAGGGGACCTCTACAATGAGCAGTTCTTC	CASSPREASGLGDLYNEQFF
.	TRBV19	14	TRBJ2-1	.	TGTGCCAGTAGTCGAGTGGGGGTGGCTAATGAGCAGTTCTTC	CASSRVGVANEQFF
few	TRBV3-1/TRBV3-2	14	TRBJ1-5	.	TGTGCCAGCAGCCAGGGGGGGAGCAATCAGCCCCAGCATTTT	CASSQGGSNQPQHF
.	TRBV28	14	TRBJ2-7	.	TGTGCCAGCAGCCTACCGGGGGGCAAGTACGAGCAGTACTTC	CASSLPGGKYEQYF
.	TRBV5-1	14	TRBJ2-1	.	TGCGCCAGCAGCTTGCAGGCAAACTACAATGAGCAGTTCTTC	CASSLQANYNEQFF
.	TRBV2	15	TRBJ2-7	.	TGTGCCAGCAGTGGGTGGATAGCCCCCTCCTACGAGCAGTACTTC	CASSGWIAPSYEQYF
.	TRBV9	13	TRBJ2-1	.	TGTGCCAGCAGCGTAGAAGCTGGGAATGAGCAGTTCTTC	CASSVEAGNEQFF
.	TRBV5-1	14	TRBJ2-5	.	TGCGCCAGCAGCTTGGGCAGGTTCCCAGAGACCCAGTACTTC	CASSLGRFPETQYF
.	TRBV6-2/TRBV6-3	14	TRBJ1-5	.	TGTGCCAGCAGTTACGTAGATAGCAATCAGCCCCAGCATTTT	CASSYVDSNQPQHF
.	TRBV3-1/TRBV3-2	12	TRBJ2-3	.	TGTGCCAGCAGCCGTACCTTGGATACGCAGTATTTT	CASSRTLDTQYF
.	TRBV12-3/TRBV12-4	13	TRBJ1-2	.	TGTGCCAGCATCCTGGGGGGTACAGGAGGCTACACCTTC	CASILGGTGGYTF
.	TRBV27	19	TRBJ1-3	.	TGTGCCAGCAGTCCCGCCCGAGGGCGAAAGGGAAGAGCTGGAAACACCATATATTTT	CASSPARGRKGRAGNTIYF
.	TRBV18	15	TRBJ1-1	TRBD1	TGTGCCAGCTCACTAGGACAGGGGATGAACACTGAAGCTTTCTTT	CASSLGQGMNTEAFF
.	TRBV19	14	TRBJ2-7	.	TGTGCCAGTAGCGTCAGGGAAGGGTCCTACGAGCAGTACTTC	CASSVREGSYEQYF
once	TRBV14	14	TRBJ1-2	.	TGTGCCAGCAGCCAAGCCCGGAGAGGAGGAGGCTACACCTTC	CASSQARRGGGYTF
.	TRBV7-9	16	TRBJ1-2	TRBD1	TGTGCCAGCAGCTCCTGGGACAGGGTAGCTAACTATGGCTACACCTTC	CASSSWDRVANYGYTF
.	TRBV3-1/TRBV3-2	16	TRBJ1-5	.	TGTGCCAGCAGCCAAGATCCCGACAGGTTCAATCAGCCCCAGCATTTT	CASSQDPDRFNQPQHF
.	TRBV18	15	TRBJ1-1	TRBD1	TGTGCCAGCTCGCCGGGACAGGGATCGAACACTGAAGCTTTCTTT	CASSPGQGSNTEAFF
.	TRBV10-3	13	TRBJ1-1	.	TGTGCCATCAGTGAGTCGTGGAACACTGAAGCTTTCTTT	CAISESWNTEAFF
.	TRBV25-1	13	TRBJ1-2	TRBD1	TGTGCCAGCAGTGGGGGGACAGCCTATGGCTACACCTTC	CASSGGTAYGYTF
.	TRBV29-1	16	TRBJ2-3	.	TGCAGCGTTGCCCCTCGACCCACCCTAAACACAGATACGCAGTATTTT	CSVAPRPTLNTDTQYF
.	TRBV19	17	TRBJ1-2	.	TGTGCCAGTAGTATAAGAGACAGCGGGTACCAAGGCTATGGCTACACCTTC	CASSIRDSGYQGYGYTF
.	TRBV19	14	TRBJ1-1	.	TGTGCCAGTAGCCCGGGCCCAGAAAACACTGAAGCTTTCTTT	CASSPGPENTEAFF
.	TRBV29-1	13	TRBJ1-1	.	TGCAATGTGGACAAGGCCGAGAACACTGAAGCTTTCTTT	CNVDKAENTEAFF
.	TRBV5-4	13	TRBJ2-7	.	TGTGCCAGCAGCTTACTGTTCCAGAAACGGCAGTACTTC	CASSLLFQKRQYF
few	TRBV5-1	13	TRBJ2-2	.	TGCGCCAGCAGGGAAAGGAACACCGGGGAGCTGTTTTTT	CASRERNTGELFF
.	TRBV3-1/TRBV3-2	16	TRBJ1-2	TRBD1	TGTGCCAGCAGCCACGCCACGGACAGGGGGCCCGTTGGCTACACCTTC	CASSHATDRGPVGYTF
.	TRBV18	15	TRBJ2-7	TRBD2	TGTGCCAGCTCACAGACTAGCGGGGACTCCTACGAGCAGTACTTC	CASSQTSGDSYEQYF
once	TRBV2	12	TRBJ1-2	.	TGTGCCAGCAGTGGAAATAACTATGGCTACACCTTC	CASSGNNYGYTF
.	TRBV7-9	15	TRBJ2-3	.	TGTGCCAGCACCCAAAGCGGATTATTCACAGATACGCAGTATTTT	CASTQSGLFTDTQYF
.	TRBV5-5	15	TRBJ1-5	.	TGTGCCAGCAGCTTGGCGGTAGGGATCAATCAGCCCCAGCATTTT	CASSLAVGINQPQHF
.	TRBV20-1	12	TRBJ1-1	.	TGCAGTGCTGGTGACAAGAACACTGAAGCTTTCTTT	CSAGDKNTEAFF
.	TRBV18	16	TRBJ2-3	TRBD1	TGTGCCAGCTCACCACCCCGACAGGGGAACACAGATACGCAGTATTTT	CASSPPRQGNTDTQYF
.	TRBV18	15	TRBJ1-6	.	TGTGCCAGCTCACCCCTAGACGACGGTAATTCACCCCTCCACTTT	CASSPLDDGNSPLHF
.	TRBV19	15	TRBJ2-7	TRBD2	TGTGCCAGTAGCTCGGGACTAGCGGGTTCGGACGAGCAGTACTTC	CASSSGLAGSDEQYF
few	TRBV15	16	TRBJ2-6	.	TGTGCCACCAGCAGAGAATTTGGTTCTGGGGCCAACGTCCTGACTTTC	CATSREFGSGANVLTF
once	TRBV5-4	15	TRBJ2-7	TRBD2	TGTGCCAGCAGCTCCGGACTAGCGGGCTCTTACGAGCAGTACTTC	CASSSGLAGSYEQYF